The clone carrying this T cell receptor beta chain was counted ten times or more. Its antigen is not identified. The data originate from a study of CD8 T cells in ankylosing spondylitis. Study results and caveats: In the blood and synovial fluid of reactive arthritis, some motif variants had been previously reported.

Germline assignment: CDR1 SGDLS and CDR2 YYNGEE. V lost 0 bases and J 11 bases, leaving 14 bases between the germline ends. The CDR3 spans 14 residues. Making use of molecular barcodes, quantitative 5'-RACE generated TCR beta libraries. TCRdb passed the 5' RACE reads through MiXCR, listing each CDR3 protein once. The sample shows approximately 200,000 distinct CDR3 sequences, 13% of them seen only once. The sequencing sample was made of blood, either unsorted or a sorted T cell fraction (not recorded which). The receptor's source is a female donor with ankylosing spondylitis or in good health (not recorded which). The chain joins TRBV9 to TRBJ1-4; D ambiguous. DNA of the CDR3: TGTGCCAGCAGCGTAGCGATGAGCATGGGGAAACTGTTTTTT. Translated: CASSVAMSMGKLFF.